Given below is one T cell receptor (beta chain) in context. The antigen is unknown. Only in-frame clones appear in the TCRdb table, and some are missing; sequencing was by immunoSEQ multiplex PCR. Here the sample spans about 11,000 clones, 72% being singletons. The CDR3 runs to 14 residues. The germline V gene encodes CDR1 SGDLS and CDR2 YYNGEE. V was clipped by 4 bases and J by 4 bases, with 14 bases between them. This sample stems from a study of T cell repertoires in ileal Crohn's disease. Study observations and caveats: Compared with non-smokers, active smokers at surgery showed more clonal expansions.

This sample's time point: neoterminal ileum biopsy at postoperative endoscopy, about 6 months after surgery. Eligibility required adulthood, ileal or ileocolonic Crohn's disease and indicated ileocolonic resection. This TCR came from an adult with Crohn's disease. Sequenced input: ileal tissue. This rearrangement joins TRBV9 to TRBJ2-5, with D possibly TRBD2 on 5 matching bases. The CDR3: CASSLSPGGETQYF. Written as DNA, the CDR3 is TGTGCCAGCAGCTTGAGCCCAGGAGGAGAGACCCAGTACTTC.